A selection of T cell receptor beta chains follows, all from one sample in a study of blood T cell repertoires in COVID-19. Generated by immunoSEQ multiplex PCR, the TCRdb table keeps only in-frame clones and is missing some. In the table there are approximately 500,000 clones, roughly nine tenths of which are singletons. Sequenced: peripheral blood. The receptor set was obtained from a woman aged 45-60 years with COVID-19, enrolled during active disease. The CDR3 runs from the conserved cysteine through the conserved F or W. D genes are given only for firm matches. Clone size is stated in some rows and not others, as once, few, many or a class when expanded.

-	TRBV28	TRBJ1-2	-	TGTGCCAGCAGTGTGTACCCCCCCAAGAGCGGCTACACCTTC	CASSVYPPKSGYTF
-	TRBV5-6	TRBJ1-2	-	TGTGCCAGCAGCCCGGGACCGGGGGGCGGCTACACCTTC	CASSPGPGGGYTF
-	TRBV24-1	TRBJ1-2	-	TGTGCCACCAGTGATTTGAGCAGGGACTATGGCTACACCTTC	CATSDLSRDYGYTF
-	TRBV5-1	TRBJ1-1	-	TGCGCCAGCAGCTTCTCGACAGGCGTGAACACTGAAGCTTTCTTT	CASSFSTGVNTEAFF
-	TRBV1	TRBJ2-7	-	TGCACCAGCAGCCAAGTCGCGGGGTACTCCTACGAGCAGTACTTC	CTSSQVAGYSYEQYF
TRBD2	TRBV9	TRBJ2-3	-	TGTGCCAGCAGCTCTGGGGCGGGGGGGCCAGGAGATACGCAGTATTTT	CASSSGAGGPGDTQYF
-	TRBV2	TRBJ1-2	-	TGTGCCAGCAGTGAAGGGGGACACGGCCTCTATGGCTACACCTTC	CASSEGGHGLYGYTF
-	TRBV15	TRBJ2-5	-	TGTGCCACCAGCAGAGTTCGGGGGGCTCAAGAGACCCAGTACTTC	CATSRVRGAQETQYF
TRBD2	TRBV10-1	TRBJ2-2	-	TGCGCCAGCAGTGGCCCGACTAGCGGGGGGCGTTGGGACACCGGGGAGCTGTTTTTT	CASSGPTSGGRWDTGELFF
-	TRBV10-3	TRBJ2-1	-	TGTGCCATCTTAAGTCCCCGGGGGTCTACCCACAATGAGCAGTTCTTC	CAILSPRGSTHNEQFF
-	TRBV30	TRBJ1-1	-	TGTGCCTGGAGTTTTGACAGAAAGAACACTGAAGCTTTCTTT	CAWSFDRKNTEAFF
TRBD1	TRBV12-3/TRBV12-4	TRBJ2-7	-	TGTGCCAGCGGGGACAGGGTATACGAGCAGTACTTC	CASGDRVYEQYF
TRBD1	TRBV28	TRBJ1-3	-	TGTGCCAGCAGGTCCGGGACAGGGGGTAGGAACACCATATATTTT	CASRSGTGGRNTIYF
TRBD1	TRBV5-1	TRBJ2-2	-	TGCGCCAGCAGCTTGAGTCGGCAGGGGGCAAACACCGGGGAGCTGTTTTTT	CASSLSRQGANTGELFF
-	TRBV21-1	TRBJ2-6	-	TGTGCCAGCAGCAACTCCTATCGGACAGGTAGGACTGGGGCCAACGTCCTGACTTTC	CASSNSYRTGRTGANVLTF
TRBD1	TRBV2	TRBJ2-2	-	TGTGCCAGCAATGGCCAGGGGGTTGCCGGGGAGCTGTTTTTT	CASNGQGVAGELFF
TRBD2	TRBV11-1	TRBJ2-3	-	TGTGCCAGCAGCTTATACGGGGGGGCATCAGATACGCAGTATTTT	CASSLYGGASDTQYF
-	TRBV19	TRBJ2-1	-	TGTGCCAGTAGTATAGGGCGGCCGGACTCCTACAATGAGCAGTTCTTC	CASSIGRPDSYNEQFF
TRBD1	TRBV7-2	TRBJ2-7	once	TGTGCCAGCAGCCTAGGACAGGGAAATGTCTACGAGCAGTACTTC	CASSLGQGNVYEQYF
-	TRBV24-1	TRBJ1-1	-	TGTGCCACCAGTGATCGGGACATCACTATGAACACTGAAGCTTTCTTT	CATSDRDITMNTEAFF
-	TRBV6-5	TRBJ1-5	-	TGTGCCACCGGACAGCCCAATCAGCCCCAGCATTTT	CATGQPNQPQHF
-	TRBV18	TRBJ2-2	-	TGTGCCAGCTCATTGGGGACTCCTGACACCGGGGAGCTGTTTTTT	CASSLGTPDTGELFF
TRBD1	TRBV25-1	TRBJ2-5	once	TGTGCCAGCAGTGGGAGGACAGGGGGCCTGGAGACCCAGTACTTC	CASSGRTGGLETQYF
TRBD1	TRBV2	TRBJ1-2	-	TGTGCCAGCAGTGTGAGGCAGGGGGCGGGTAGCTATGGCTACACCTTC	CASSVRQGAGSYGYTF
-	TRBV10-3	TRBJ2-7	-	TGTGCCATCAGTGAGTCGGGGCCGTCCTACGAGCAGTACTTC	CAISESGPSYEQYF
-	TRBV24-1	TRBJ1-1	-	TGTGCCACACAATCCCAGGTTTTAGACACTGAAGCTTTCTTT	CATQSQVLDTEAFF
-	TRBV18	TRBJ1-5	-	TGTGCCAGCTCACTACAAAGGATCAGGGCGGTAATGGAACAGCCCCAGCATTTT	CASSLQRIRAVMEQPQHF
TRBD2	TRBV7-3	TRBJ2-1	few	TGTGCCAGCAGCCCAACCCCTAGCGGGGGCCCCTACAATGAGCAGTTCTTC	CASSPTPSGGPYNEQFF
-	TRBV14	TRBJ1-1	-	TGTGCCAGCAGCCCGAGGGGGGGGTATGAAGCTTTCTTT	CASSPRGGYEAFF
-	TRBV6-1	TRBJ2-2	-	TGTGCCAGCAGTGAAGAGGGGTCCGGGGAGCTGTTTTTT	CASSEEGSGELFF
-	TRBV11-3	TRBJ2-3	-	TGTGCCAGCAGCCTCTCAGGGAGGGATACGCAGTATTTT	CASSLSGRDTQYF
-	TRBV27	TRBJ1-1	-	TGTGCCAGCAGTCTAGGGGCGAAGGGTGAAGCTTTCTTT	CASSLGAKGEAFF
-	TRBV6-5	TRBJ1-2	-	TGTGCCAGCAGTCGAACCGCGGACAGCGCCAATGGCTACACCTTC	CASSRTADSANGYTF
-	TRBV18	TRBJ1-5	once	TGTGCCAGCTCACCACCGGGCGATCAGCCCCAGCATTTT	CASSPPGDQPQHF
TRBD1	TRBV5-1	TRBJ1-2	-	TGCGCCAGCAGCTTGGATGCTCGACAGGGGGGCGATGGCTACACCTTC	CASSLDARQGGDGYTF
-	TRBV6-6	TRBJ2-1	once	TGTGCCACCAACCTCTCGGGTGAGCAGTTCTTC	CATNLSGEQFF
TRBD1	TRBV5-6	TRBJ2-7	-	TGTGCCAGCAGCTGGACAGGGGTCGAGCAGTACTTC	CASSWTGVEQYF
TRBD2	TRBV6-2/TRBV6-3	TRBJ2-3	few	TGTGCCAGCAGTTACGAAGCGGGACTAGCCACAGATACGCAGTATTTT	CASSYEAGLATDTQYF
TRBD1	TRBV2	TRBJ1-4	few	TGTGCCAGCAGTGTCGGACAGGGGGACGGTGAAAAACTGTTTTTT	CASSVGQGDGEKLFF
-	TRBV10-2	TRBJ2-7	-	TGCGCCAGCAGTGGCCTAGGGGTCGAGCAGTACTTC	CASSGLGVEQYF